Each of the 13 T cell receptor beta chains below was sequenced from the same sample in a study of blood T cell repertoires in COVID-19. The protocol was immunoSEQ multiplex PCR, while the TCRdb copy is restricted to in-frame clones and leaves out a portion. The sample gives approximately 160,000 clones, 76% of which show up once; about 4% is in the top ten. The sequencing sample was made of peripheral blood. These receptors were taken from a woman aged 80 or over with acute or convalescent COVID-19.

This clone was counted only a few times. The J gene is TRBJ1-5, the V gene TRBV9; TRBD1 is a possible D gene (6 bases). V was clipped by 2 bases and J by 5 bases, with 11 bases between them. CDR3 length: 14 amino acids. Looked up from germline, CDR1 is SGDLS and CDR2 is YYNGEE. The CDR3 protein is CASSVGGAHQPQHF. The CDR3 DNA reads TGTGCCAGCAGCGTGGGGGGGGCCCATCAGCCCCAGCATTTT.

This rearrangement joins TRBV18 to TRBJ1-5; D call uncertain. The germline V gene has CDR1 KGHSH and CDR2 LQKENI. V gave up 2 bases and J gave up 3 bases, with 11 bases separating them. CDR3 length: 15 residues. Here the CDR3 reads CASSPSGGDNQPQHF. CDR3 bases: TGTGCCAGCTCACCATCCGGCGGCGACAATCAGCCCCAGCATTTT.

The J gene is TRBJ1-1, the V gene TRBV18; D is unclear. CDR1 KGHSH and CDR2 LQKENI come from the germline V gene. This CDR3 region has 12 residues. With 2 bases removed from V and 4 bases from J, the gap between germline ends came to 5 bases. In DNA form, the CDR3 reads TGTGCCAGCTCACCAAGAGTCACTGAAGCTTTCTTT. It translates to CASSPRVTEAFF. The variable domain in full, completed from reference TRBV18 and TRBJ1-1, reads NAGVMQNPRHLVRRRGQEARLRCSPMKGHSHVYWYRQLPEEGLKFMVYLQKENIIDESGMPKERFSAEFPKEGPSILRIQQVVRGDSAAYFCASSPRVTEAFFGQGTRLTVV.

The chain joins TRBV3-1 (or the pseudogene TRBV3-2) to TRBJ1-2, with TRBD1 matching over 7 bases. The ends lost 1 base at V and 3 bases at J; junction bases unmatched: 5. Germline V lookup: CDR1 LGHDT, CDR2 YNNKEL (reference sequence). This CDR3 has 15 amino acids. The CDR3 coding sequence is TGTGCCAGCAGCCAAGCAACACAGGGGTACTATGGCTACACCTTC. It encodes CASSQATQGYYGYTF.

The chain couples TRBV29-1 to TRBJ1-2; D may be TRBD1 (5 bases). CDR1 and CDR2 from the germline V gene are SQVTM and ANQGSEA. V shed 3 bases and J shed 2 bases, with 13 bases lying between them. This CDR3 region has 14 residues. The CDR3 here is CSVDMAGPNYGYTF. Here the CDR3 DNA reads TGCAGCGTTGATATGGCAGGGCCGAACTATGGCTACACCTTC.

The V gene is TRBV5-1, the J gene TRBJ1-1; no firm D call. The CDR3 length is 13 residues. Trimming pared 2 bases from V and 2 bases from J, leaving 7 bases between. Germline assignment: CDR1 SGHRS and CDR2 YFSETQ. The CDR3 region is CASSFTGNTEAFF. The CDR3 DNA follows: TGCGCCAGCAGCTTTACGGGAAACACTGAAGCTTTCTTT.

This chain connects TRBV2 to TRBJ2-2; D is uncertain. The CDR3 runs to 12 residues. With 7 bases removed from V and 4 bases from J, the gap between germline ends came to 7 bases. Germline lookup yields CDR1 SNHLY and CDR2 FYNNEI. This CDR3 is CASTQVTGELFF. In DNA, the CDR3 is TGTGCCAGCACTCAGGTCACCGGGGAGCTGTTTTTT.

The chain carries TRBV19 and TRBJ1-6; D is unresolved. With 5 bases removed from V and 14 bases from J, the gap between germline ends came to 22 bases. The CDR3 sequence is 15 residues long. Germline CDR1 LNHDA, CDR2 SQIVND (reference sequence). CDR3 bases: TGTGCCAGTAGTCAAAAACCCGCGACAATATTCACCCTCCACTTT. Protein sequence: CASSQKPATIFTLHF.

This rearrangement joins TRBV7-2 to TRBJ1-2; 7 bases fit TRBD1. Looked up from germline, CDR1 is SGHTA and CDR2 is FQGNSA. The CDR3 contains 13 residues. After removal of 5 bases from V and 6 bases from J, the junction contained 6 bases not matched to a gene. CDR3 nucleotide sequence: TGTGCCAGCAGCCAACAGGGGCAGGATGGCTACACCTTC. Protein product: CASSQQGQDGYTF.

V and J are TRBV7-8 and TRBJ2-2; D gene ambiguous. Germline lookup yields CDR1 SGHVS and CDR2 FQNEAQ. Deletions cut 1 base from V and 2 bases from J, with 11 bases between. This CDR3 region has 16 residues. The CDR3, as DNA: TGTGCCAGCAGCTTAGAGCCTCCCCCCAACACCGGGGAGCTGTTTTTT. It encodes CASSLEPPPNTGELFF.

The CDR3 here is CASSLGSGVSYEQYF. CDR3 coding DNA: TGCGCCAGCAGCTTGGGTAGCGGGGTCTCCTACGAGCAGTACTTC. This rearrangement joins TRBV5-1 to TRBJ2-7, with 8 bases that match TRBD2. Germline CDR1 SGHRS, CDR2 YFSETQ. This CDR3 spans 15 amino acids. V shed 0 bases, J shed 0 bases, and the junction held 2 bases outside the gene matches. Based on the CDR3 plus reference TRBV5-1 and TRBJ2-7, the full variable domain is KAGVTQTPRYLIKTRGQQVTLSCSPISGHRSVSWYQQTPGQGLQFLFEYFSETQRNKGNFPGRFSGRQFSNSRSEMNVSTLELGDSALYLCASSLGSGVSYEQYFGPGTRLTVT.

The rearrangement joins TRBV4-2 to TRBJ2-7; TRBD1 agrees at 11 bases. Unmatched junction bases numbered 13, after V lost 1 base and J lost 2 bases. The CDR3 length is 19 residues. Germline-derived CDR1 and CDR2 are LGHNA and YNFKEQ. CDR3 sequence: CASSQVSTGSGQGAYEQYF. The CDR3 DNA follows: TGTGCCAGCAGCCAAGTCAGTACGGGATCGGGACAGGGGGCCTACGAGCAGTACTTC.

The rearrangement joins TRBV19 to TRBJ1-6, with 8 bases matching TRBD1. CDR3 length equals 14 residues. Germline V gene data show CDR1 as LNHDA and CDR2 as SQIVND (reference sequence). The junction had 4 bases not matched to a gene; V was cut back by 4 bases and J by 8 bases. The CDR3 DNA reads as TGTGCCAGTAGTACCGGACAGGGAGATTCACCCCTCCACTTT. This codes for CASSTGQGDSPLHF.